This TCR beta chain was sequenced in a study of cytomegalovirus exposure and HLA in healthy donors. Among the donors, all were healthy bone marrow donors. The primer mix had 60 Vbeta and 13 Jbeta primers. Produced via immunoSEQ multiplex PCR; TCRdb's table is partial and in-frame only. The sample lists about 200,000 clones, over 75% occurring once. With respect to this clone: Its antigen is unidentified.

Overall study results and limits: The study recorded 164 TCR beta chains that were cytomegalovirus-associated. The authors later linked a missense DCLRE1C variant to TCR beta V- and J-gene trimming. When a later analysis compared HLA-associated TCR beta chains with equally common others, the HLA-associated chains turned out to be more clonally expanded and to have lower generation probabilities.

V was shortened by 1 base and J by 0 bases, with 6 bases between the two germline ends. The CDR3 extends over 15 amino acids. Germline lookup yields CDR1 ENHRY and CDR2 SYGVKD. This receptor was taken from a woman in her 30s in good health and CMV-seronegative. V and J are TRBV10-3 and TRBJ2-2; D is ambiguous. The specimen sequenced was PBMCs. CDR3 region: CAISEWRANTGELFF. The CDR3 DNA sequence: TGTGCCATCAGTGAGTGGAGAGCGAACACCGGGGAGCTGTTTTTT.